Following are 16 T cell receptor beta chains from one sample sequenced in a study of blood T cell repertoires in COVID-19. Clones were sequenced by immunoSEQ multiplex PCR, and TCRdb holds only the in-frame ones, with some missing. The profile shows tens of thousands of clones, about four fifths of them singletons. Specimen: peripheral blood. Receptor source: a man aged 45-60 years with active or convalescent COVID-19.

The V and J genes are TRBV6-5 and TRBJ2-7; 7 bases map to TRBD1. V lost 7 bases to trimming and J lost 0 bases; unmatched junction nucleotides: 9. CDR3 size: 15 residues. Germline CDR1 MNHEY, CDR2 SVGAGI. CDR3 residues: CASKGEGTVSYEQYF. CDR3 DNA sequence: TGTGCCAGCAAGGGAGAAGGGACAGTCTCCTACGAGCAGTACTTC.

The chain employs TRBV20-1 and TRBJ1-1; unclear D gene. Germline lookup yields CDR1 DFQATT and CDR2 SNEGSKA (reference sequence). V lost 3 bases, J lost 5 bases, and 7 bases lay in between. The CDR3 contains 11 residues. CDR3: CSASPQTEAFF. CDR3 nucleotide sequence: TGCAGTGCTAGCCCACAGACTGAAGCTTTCTTT.

The rearrangement joins TRBV4-1 to TRBJ1-5, with D uncertain. Germline CDR1 reads MGHRA; CDR2 reads YSYEKL. The CDR3 length is 16 residues. Trimming left V 3 bases short and J 0 bases short, with 12 bases between. The CDR3 region has the DNA TGCGCCAGCAGCCACCCCGGGAGGGATAGCAATCAGCCCCAGCATTTT. It translates to CASSHPGRDSNQPQHF.

V is TRBV2 and J is TRBJ1-5; TRBD1 matches 8 bases. This CDR3 comprises 16 residues. The V gene end was trimmed by 6 bases and the J gene end by 2 bases; junction bases not matched to a gene: 9. Germline lookup yields CDR1 SNHLY and CDR2 FYNNEI. In DNA, the CDR3 is TGTGCCAGCAGGGGTCGACAGGGGATTGGCAATCAGCCCCAGCATTTT. Its translation: CASRGRQGIGNQPQHF.

The chain joins TRBV7-2 to TRBJ2-3; 9 bases match TRBD2. V was pared by 0 bases and J by 4 bases, with 2 bases of the junction left unmatched. The CDR3 sequence is 15 residues long. Looked up from germline, CDR1 is SGHTA and CDR2 is FQGNSA. The CDR3 sequence: CASSLAAGGADTQYF. The CDR3 DNA reads as TGTGCCAGCAGCTTAGCAGCGGGGGGCGCAGATACGCAGTATTTT.

The chain combines TRBV6-6 with TRBJ2-5, with 8 positions matching TRBD1. Germline assignment: CDR1 MNHNY and CDR2 SVGAGI (reference sequence). V trimming: 5 bases; J trimming: 9 bases; junction bases outside the gene matches: 8. The CDR3 consists of 13 residues. The CDR3 loop reads CASSRDRSASQYF. DNA of the CDR3: TGTGCCAGCAGTCGGGACAGGTCGGCGTCCCAGTACTTC.

The chain uses TRBV6-5 and TRBJ1-5; maybe TRBD1 (6 bases). The CDR3 has 14 residues. V was cut by 8 bases and J by 6 bases, with 17 bases left in between. Germline V gene lookup returns CDR1 MNHEY and CDR2 SVGAGI. The CDR3 is CASLYLAGAQPQHF. CDR3 sequence (DNA): TGTGCCAGCCTTTACCTGGCAGGGGCTCAGCCCCAGCATTTT.

This clone showed up just once. The CDR3 DNA sequence: TGTGCCAGCAGCTCCCCCGACAGGGATCTACCCTACGAGCAGTACTTC. This encodes CASSSPDRDLPYEQYF. The chain joins TRBV7-6 to TRBJ2-7; 7 bases match TRBD1. The germline gives CDR1 SGHVS, CDR2 FNYEAQ. CDR3 size: 16 residues. The junction had 11 bases not matched to a gene; V was cut back by 4 bases and J by 2 bases.

The chain employs TRBV19 and TRBJ1-6; maybe TRBD1 (6 bases). The CDR3 covers 15 residues. Germline V lookup: CDR1 LNHDA, CDR2 SQIVND (reference sequence). V lost 2 bases to trimming and J lost 7 bases, with 12 bases between them. The DNA for the CDR3 is TGTGCCAGTAGTATAACGGCGGGGGCAAATTCACCCCTCCACTTT. Protein sequence: CASSITAGANSPLHF.

The chain has TRBV28 and TRBJ2-5; 9 bases are a match to TRBD1. In germline, CDR1 is MDHEN, CDR2 SYDVKM. V dropped 4 bases and J dropped 4; count of bases not matched to a gene: 7. The CDR3 length is 15 residues. The CDR3 nucleotides are TGTGCCAGCAGTTCCCAAGGGACAGGGAGAGAGACCCAGTACTTC. Encoded protein: CASSSQGTGRETQYF.

The chain recombines TRBV7-6 with TRBJ1-1; TRBD1 matches 11 bases. Germline assignment: CDR1 SGHVS and CDR2 FNYEAQ. CDR3 size: 13 residues. V was clipped by 5 bases and J by 8 bases; unmatched bases: 4. The CDR3 nucleotides read TGTGCCAGCAGCCCGGACAGGGGGCGAGAAGCTTTCTTT. Protein: CASSPDRGREAFF.

The V gene is TRBV6-5, the J gene TRBJ1-3; TRBD1 matches at 8 bases. The V and J ends lost 5 bases and 3 bases, in that order; junction bases with no gene match: 6. The germline V gene has CDR1 MNHEY and CDR2 SVGAGI. The CDR3 consists of 15 residues. The chain's CDR3 is CASSLGQGGGNTIYF. DNA of the CDR3: TGTGCCAGCAGTCTAGGACAGGGAGGTGGAAACACCATATATTTT.

The V gene is TRBV7-9, the J gene TRBJ1-2; 9 nucleotides agree with TRBD1. Germline CDR1 and CDR2: SEHNR and FQNEAQ (reference sequence). V lost 1 base to trimming and J lost 8 bases; unmatched junction nucleotides: 8. This CDR3 spans 15 amino acids. The CDR3 loop is CASSLGGQGSRGYTF. CDR3 DNA sequence: TGTGCCAGCAGCTTAGGGGGACAGGGTTCAAGAGGCTACACCTTC.

The rearrangement uses TRBV5-1 and TRBJ1-1; no clear D. V dropped 2 bases and J dropped 2 bases, with 7 bases sitting between them. Germline V CDR1 and CDR2: SGHRS, YFSETQ. This CDR3 is 13 amino acids long. CDR3: CASSFTDNTEAFF. CDR3 sequence (DNA): TGCGCCAGCAGCTTCACAGATAACACTGAAGCTTTCTTT.

The chain recombines TRBV3-1 (or the pseudogene TRBV3-2) with TRBJ1-3; 7 bases line up with TRBD1. V lost 1 base to trimming and J lost 5 bases; unmatched junction nucleotides: 5. Germline lookup yields CDR1 LGHDT and CDR2 YNNKEL (reference sequence). This CDR3 has 15 residues. CDR3 nucleotides: TGTGCCAGCAGCCAAGCTTTGGACAGGCGAAACACCATATATTTT. This gives the protein CASSQALDRRNTIYF.

The J gene is TRBJ2-7, the V gene TRBV6-5; tentative D call: TRBD2 (5 bases). The CDR3 extends over 11 amino acids. Germline V CDR1 and CDR2: MNHEY, SVGAGI. V shed 10 bases and J shed 5 bases, with 12 bases lying between them. CDR3 residues: CATRRGHEQYF. As DNA, the CDR3 is TGTGCCACCAGACGGGGTCACGAGCAGTACTTC.